This record looks at one T cell receptor beta chain sequence and its context. This clonotype was counted a few times. Its cognate antigen has yet to be identified. The sample holds no much larger clone one base away, and base qualities are not on file. This sample is drawn from a study of T cell repertoires in cytomegalovirus infection (dated by TCRdb to the late 2010s). Some background on the complete study: Recently identified HLA-C-restricted CMV epitopes, whose presentation resists viral immunomodulation, were targeted by peptide stimulations together with well-studied HLA-B-restricted epitopes. Donor HLA type was relevant to the analysis, as public TCR beta signatures indicated carriage of CMV infection together with the matching HLA type. The paper's findings and limits, for the study overall: Cumulative frequency of public TCR beta family members discriminated carriers of CMV infection plus the relevant HLA type in this cohort and an independent approximately 350-donor cohort. The ex vivo response was dominated by HLA-C-restricted CMV-specific TCR beta clonotypes, and the single most frequent clonotype in two of eight donors was supplied by these HLA-C-restricted clonotypes.

The data were produced on an Illumina HiSeq 1500. Clones were called with MiXCR by TCRdb after fastp trimmed the public reads at Q25, and only in-frame beta chains were retained. Identical CDR3 proteins give one entry, which carries the most common genes and DNA. Within this sample are hundreds of thousands of distinct CDR3 sequences, with around a third of them counted one time only. Together, the top ten hold roughly 20% of the sample. For CDR1 and CDR2, the germline V gene lists SNHLY and FYNNEI. Its CDR3 holds 13 amino acids, cysteine through phenylalanine. Here the CDR3 DNA is all that survives: 39 bases in frame from base 1. Cut back by 6 bases and 0 bases, the V and J ends lie 8 bases apart. The treatment or condition tag for this specimen amounts to: in vitro stimulation with specific CMV peptide epitopes to enrich CMV-specific T cells.

The input for sequencing was cultured PBMCs, taken from culture after CMV antigen stimulation. This clonotype was sampled from a human donor in good health (CMV status not recorded). Some clones in this sample may be carry-over from other donors' samples. The chain uses TRBV2 and TRBJ1-1; a weak D assignment points to TRBD1 (5 bases agree). The DNA sequence is given as TGTGCCAGCAGACAGGAAATGAACACTGAAGCTTTCTTT. Its protein is CASRQEMNTEAFF.